This TCR beta chain is drawn from a study of blood T cell repertoires in COVID-19. Study details: PBMCs, B-cell-depleted T cells, or T cells provided the cDNA or gDNA that made up the material.

The sample holds a few counts of this clone. The cohort comprised adults aged about 18 to 100 years residing in approximately 22 US areas. Cohorts were based on clinical histories the participants reported. Resolution of symptoms, clearance, or two negative PCRs was present in recovered Cohort 3 donors. Assay used: immunoSEQ multiplex PCR; TCRdb lists only in-frame clones, some missing. In the table there are around 150,000 clones, around four fifths of which are singletons. The CDR3 loop spans 17 amino acids. In germline, CDR1 is SGHTA, CDR2 FQGNSA. The V end was cut by 1 base, the J end by 0 bases, with 13 bases between.

The sequenced material came from PBMCs or T cells enriched from blood (not recorded which). The receptor was derived from a man in his fifties who had recovered from COVID-19. The chain is built from TRBV7-2 and TRBJ1-3, with a weak D call TRBD1 (5 bases). CDR3 in amino acids: CASSLGLGASSGNTIYF. Written as DNA, the CDR3 is TGTGCCAGCAGCTTAGGACTTGGGGCGAGCTCTGGAAACACCATATATTTT.